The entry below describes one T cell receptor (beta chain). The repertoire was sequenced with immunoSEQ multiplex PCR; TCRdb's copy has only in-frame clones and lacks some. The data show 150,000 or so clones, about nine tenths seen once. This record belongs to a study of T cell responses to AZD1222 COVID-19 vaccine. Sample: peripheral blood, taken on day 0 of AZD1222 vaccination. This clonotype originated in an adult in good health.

The CDR3 nucleotides are TGTGCCAGCAGCGGCCGGGGTGGAAGTGGACACCGCAATGAGCAGTTCTTC. Its translation: CASSGRGGSGHRNEQFF. The chain joins TRBV7-9 to TRBJ2-1, with D perhaps TRBD1 or TRBD2 (5 bases each). The germline V and J ends were trimmed by 5 bases and 6 bases, with 23 bases remaining between them. This CDR3 has 17 amino acids. Germline values: CDR1 SEHNR, CDR2 FQNEAQ (reference sequence).